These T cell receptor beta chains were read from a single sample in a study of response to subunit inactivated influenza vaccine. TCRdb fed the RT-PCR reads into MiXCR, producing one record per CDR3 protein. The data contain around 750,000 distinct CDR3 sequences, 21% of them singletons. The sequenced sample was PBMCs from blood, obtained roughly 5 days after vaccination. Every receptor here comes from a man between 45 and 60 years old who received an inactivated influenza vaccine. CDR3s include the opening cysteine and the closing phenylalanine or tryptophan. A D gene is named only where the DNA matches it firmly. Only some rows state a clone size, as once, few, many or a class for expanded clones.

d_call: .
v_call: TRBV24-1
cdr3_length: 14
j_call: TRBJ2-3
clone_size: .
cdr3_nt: TGTGCCACCAGTGATGTCCTCTTCACAGATACGCAGTATTTT
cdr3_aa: CATSDVLFTDTQYF

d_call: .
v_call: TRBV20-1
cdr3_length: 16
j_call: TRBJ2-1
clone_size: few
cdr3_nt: TGCAGTGCTAGTGTGAGGTACCGAGCGCTCTACAATGAGCAGTTCTTC
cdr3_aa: CSASVRYRALYNEQFF

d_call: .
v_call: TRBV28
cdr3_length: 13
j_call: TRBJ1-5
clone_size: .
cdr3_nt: TGTGCCAGCAGTATGGGGGCTTGGCAGCCCCAGCATTTT
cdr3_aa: CASSMGAWQPQHF

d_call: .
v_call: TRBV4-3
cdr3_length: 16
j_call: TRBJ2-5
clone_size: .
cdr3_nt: TGCGCCAGCAGCCAAGATATTGTCTGGGATCGGGGGACCCAGTACTTC
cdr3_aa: CASSQDIVWDRGTQYF

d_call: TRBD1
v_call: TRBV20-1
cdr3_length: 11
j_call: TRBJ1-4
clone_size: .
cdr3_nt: TGCAGTGCTAGATCAAGGGGGCTGCTGTTTTTT
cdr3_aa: CSARSRGLLFF

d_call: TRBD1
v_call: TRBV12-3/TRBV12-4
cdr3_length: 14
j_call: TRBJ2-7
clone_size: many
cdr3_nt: TGTGCCAGCAGTCTCGGACAGGGTACCTACGAGCAGTACTTC
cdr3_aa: CASSLGQGTYEQYF

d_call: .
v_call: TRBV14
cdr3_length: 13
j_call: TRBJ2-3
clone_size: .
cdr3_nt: TGTGCCAGCACAGGGCTAGCAGGAGATACGCAGTATTTT
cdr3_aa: CASTGLAGDTQYF

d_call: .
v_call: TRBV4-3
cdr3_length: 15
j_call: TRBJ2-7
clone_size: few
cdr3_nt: TGCGCCAGCAGCTCATGGGGCAGGGGGGGAGGCGAGCAGTACTTC
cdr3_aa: CASSSWGRGGGEQYF

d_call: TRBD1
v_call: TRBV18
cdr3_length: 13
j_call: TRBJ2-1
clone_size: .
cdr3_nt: TGTGCCAGCCGGCAAGGGACAGCCGATGAGCAGTTCTTC
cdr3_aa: CASRQGTADEQFF

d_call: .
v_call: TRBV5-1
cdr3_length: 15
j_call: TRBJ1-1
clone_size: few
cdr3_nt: TGCGCCAGCAGCTTGGGCCATGTAGGGGACACTGAAGCTTTCTTT
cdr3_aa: CASSLGHVGDTEAFF

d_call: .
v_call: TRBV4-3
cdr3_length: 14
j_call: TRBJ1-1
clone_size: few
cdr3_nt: TGCGCCAGCAGCCAAGATGGGGTGAACACTGAAGCTTTCTTT
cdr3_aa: CASSQDGVNTEAFF

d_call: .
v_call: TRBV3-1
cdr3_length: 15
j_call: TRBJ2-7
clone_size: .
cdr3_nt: TGTGCCAGCAGCCAAGAGGGCGCTCGATTGAGGGAGCAGTACTTC
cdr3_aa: CASSQEGARLREQYF

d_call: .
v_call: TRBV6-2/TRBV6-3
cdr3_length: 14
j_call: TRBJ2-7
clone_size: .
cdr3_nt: TGTGCCAGCAGACTCCGGACGGACTACTACGAGCAGTACTTC
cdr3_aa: CASRLRTDYYEQYF

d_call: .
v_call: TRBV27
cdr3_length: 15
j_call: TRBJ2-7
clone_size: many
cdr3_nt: TGTGCCAGCAGTTTAGGGGGAGGCACCGTTTACGAGCAGTACTTC
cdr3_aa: CASSLGGGTVYEQYF

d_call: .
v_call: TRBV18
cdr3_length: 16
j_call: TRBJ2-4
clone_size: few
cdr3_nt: TGTGCCAGCTCACCACTTCTGGGGGCGAGCGAAAACATTCAGTACTTC
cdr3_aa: CASSPLLGASENIQYF

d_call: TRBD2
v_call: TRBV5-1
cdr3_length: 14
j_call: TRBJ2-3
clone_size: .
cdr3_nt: TGCGCCAGCAGCTGGTCTAGCGGTCTAGATACGCAGTATTTT
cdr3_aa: CASSWSSGLDTQYF

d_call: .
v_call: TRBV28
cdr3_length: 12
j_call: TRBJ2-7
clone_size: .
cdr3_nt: TGTGCCAGCAGTTTATTCACGGGCAGGGAATACTTC
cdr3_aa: CASSLFTGREYF

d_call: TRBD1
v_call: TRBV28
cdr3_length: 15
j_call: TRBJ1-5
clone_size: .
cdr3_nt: TGTGCCAGCAGTTGGACAGGTACGGTAATTTCGCCCCAGCATTTT
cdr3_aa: CASSWTGTVISPQHF

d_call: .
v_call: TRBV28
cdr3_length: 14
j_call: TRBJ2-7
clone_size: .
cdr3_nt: TGTGCCAGCAGTGGGGGTGGGAGGTCCTACGAGCAGTACTTC
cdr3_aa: CASSGGGRSYEQYF

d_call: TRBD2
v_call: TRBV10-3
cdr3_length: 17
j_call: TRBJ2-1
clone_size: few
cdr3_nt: TGTGCCATCAGTGGGATCAGGACTAGCGGGGGCGGGAATGAGCAGTTCTTC
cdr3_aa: CAISGIRTSGGGNEQFF

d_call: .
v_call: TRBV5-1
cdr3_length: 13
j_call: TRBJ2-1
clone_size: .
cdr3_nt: TGCGCCAGCAGCTTGGCCGACAGGTCTGAGCAGTTCTTC
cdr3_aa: CASSLADRSEQFF

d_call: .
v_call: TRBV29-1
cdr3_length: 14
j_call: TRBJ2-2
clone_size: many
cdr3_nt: TGCAGCGTTGTCGGAAGTGTGGACACCGGGGAGCTGTTTTTT
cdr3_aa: CSVVGSVDTGELFF

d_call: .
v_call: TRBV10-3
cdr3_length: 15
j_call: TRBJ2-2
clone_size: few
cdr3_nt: TGTGCCATCAGACCATCCTCCTACCTCACCGGGGAGCTGTTTTTT
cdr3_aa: CAIRPSSYLTGELFF

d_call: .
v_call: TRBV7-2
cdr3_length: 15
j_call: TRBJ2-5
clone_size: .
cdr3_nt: TGTGCCAGCAGCGAATTCAGGACCTTATGGGAGACCCAGTACTTC
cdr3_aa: CASSEFRTLWETQYF

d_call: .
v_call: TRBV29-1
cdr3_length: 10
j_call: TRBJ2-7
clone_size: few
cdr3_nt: TGCAGCGTTGTTGACCACGAGCAGTACTTC
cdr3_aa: CSVVDHEQYF